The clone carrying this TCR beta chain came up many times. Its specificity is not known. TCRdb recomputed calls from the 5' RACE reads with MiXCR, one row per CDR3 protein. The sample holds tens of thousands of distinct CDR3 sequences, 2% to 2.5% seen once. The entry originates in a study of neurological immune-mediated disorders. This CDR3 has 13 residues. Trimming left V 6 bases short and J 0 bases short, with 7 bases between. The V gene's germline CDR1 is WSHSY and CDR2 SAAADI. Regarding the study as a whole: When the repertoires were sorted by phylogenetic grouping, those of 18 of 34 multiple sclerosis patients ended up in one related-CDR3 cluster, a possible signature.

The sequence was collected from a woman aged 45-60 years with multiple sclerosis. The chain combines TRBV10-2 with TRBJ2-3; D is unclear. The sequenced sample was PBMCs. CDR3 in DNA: TGCGCCAGCAGAGCAGGCAGCACAGATACGCAGTATTTT. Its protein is CASRAGSTDTQYF.